This T cell receptor (beta chain) was retrieved from a study of T cell repertoires in ileal Crohn's disease. Background on the study: Surgery for a complication: stricturing in approximately 60%, penetrating in approximately 40%.

CDR1 MNHNS and CDR2 SASEGT come from the germline V gene. The trim removed 6 bases at V and 6 bases at J, leaving 3 bases unmatched. CDR3 length: 14 amino acids. Five hundred nanograms of biopsy DNA per sample underwent TCRB immunosequencing. The table came from immunoSEQ multiplex PCR; TCRdb's copy has only in-frame clones and leaves some out. The repertoire holds over 25,000 clones, with around 77% as singletons. The V call is TRBV6-1, the J call TRBJ1-5, with 12 bases lining up with TRBD1. The sequence was obtained from an adult with Crohn's disease. Sequencing used ileal tissue. CDR3 residues: CASRGTGGTQPQHF. DNA of the CDR3: TGTGCCAGCAGGGGGACAGGGGGCACTCAGCCCCAGCATTTT.